This note documents a single T cell receptor (beta chain) sequence. The antigen remains unidentified. Measured with immunoSEQ multiplex PCR; TCRdb has only the in-frame clones, and not every one. The sample contains tens of thousands of clones, approximately 94% of which appear only once. This entry belongs to a study of graft-versus-host responses after intestinal transplantation. The wider study: Recipients were all induced with anti-thymocyte globulin, then given tacrolimus and steroids for 2 to 4 years.

V lost 6 bases, J lost 1 base, and 2 bases stayed unmatched. The CDR3 runs 15 residues. From germline, CDR1 is MGHDK and CDR2 SYGVNS. Regarding the study as a whole: Detected in recipient marrow were GvH clones, some of which were first observed in ileum or blood. Early post-transplant HvG declines tracked with peak circulating GvH clone levels.

This chain joins TRBV25-1 and TRBJ2-5; TRBD2 matches 13 bases. This TCR came from a human donor who was the organ donor for an intestinal transplant. The material sequenced was unstimulated CD4+ T cells sorted from spleen or lymph node cells, taken before transplant. CDR3 bases: TGTGCCAGCAGGAGGACTAGCGGGGGCCAAGAGACCCAGTACTTC. This gives the protein CASRRTSGGQETQYF. The variable domain in full, with the rest retrieved from reference TRBV25-1 and TRBJ2-5, is EADIYQTPRYLVIGTGKKITLECSQTMGHDKMYWYQQDPGMELHLIHYSYGVNSTEKGDLSSESTVSRIRTEHFPLTLESARPSHTSQYLCASRRTSGGQETQYFGPGTRLLVL.